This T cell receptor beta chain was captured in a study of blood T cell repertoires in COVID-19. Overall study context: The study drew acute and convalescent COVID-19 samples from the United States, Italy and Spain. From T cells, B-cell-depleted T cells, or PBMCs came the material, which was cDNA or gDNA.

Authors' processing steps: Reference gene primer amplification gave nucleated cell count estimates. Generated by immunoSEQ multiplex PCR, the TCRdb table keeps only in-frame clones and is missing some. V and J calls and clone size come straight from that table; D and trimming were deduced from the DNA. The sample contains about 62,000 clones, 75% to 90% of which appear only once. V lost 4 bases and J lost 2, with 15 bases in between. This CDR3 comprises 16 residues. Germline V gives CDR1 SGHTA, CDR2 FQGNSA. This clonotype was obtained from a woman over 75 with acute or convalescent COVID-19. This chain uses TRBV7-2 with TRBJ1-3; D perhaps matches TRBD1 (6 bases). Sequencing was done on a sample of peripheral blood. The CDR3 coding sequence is TGTGCCAGCAGCTCTGCAACAGGGATGGCTGGAAACACCATATATTTT. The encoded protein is CASSSATGMAGNTIYF.